The TCR beta chain under discussion was sequenced for a study of blood T cell repertoires in COVID-19. As for the study in general: PBMCs, B-cell-depleted T cells, or T cells were the source of the cDNA or gDNA that made up the material.

Repertoires were generated with immunoSEQ multiplex PCR, while TCRdb's copy carries only in-frame clones and drops some. The table shows 110,000 to 150,000 clones, with 80% to 90% occurring only once. This clone was found a few times. Germline-derived CDR1 and CDR2 are MDHEN and SYDVKM. The length of the CDR3 is 14 residues. V dropped 6 bases and J dropped 3 bases, with 12 bases sitting between them. The source of this sequence is a man in his 60s with active or convalescent COVID-19. The V call is TRBV28, the J call TRBJ1-5; weak D call: TRBD1 (6 bases). Input material: peripheral blood. The CDR3 reads CASRPGQLNQPQHF. DNA of the CDR3: TGTGCCAGCAGACCCGGACAGCTCAATCAGCCCCAGCATTTT.